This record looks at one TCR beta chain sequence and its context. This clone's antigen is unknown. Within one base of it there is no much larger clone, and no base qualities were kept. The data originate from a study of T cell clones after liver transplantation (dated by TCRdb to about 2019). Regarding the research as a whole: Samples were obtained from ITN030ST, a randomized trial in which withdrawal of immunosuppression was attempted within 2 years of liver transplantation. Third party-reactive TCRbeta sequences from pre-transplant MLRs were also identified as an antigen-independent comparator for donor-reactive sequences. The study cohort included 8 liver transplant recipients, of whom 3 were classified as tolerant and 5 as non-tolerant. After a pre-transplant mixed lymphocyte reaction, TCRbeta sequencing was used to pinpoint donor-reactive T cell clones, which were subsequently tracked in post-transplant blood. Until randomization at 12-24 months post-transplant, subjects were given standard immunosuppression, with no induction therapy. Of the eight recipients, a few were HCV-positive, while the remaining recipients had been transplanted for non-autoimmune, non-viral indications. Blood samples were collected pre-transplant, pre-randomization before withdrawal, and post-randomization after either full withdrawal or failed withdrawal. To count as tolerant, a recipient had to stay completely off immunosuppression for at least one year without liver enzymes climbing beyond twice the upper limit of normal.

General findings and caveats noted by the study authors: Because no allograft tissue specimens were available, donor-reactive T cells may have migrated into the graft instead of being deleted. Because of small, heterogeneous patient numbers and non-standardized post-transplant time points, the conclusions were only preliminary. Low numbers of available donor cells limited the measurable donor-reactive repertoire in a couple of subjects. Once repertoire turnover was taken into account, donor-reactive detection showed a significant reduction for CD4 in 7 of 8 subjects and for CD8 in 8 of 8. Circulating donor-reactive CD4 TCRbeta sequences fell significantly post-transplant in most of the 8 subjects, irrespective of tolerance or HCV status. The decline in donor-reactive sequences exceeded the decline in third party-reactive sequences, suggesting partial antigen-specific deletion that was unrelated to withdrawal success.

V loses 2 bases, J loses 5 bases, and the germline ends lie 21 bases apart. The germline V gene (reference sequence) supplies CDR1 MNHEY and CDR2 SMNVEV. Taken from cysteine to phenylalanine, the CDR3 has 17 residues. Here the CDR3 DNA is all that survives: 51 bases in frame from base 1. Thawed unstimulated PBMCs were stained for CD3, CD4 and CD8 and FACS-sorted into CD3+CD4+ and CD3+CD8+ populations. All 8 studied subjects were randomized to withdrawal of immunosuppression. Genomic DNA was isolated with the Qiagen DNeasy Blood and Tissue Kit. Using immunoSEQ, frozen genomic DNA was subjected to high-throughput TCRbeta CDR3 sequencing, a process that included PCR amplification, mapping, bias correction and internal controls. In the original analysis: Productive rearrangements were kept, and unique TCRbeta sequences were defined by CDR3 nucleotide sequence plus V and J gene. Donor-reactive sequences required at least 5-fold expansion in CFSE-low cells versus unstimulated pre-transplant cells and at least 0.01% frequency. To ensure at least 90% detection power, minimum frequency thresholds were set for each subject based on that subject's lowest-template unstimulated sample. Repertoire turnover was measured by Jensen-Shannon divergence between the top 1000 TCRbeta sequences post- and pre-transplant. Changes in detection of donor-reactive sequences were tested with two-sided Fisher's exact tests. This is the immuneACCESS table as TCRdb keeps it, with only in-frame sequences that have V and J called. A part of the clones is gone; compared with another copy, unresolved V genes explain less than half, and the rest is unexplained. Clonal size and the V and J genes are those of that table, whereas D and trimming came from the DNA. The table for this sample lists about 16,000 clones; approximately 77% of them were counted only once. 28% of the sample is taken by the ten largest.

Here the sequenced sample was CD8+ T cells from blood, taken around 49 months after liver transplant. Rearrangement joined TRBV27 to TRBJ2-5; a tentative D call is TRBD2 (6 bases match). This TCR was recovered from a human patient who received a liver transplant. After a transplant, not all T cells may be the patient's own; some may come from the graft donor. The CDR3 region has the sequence CASSLLHGGRAGETQYF. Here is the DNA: TGTGCCAGCAGTTTACTCCACGGAGGGCGGGCGGGGGAGACCCAGTACTTC.